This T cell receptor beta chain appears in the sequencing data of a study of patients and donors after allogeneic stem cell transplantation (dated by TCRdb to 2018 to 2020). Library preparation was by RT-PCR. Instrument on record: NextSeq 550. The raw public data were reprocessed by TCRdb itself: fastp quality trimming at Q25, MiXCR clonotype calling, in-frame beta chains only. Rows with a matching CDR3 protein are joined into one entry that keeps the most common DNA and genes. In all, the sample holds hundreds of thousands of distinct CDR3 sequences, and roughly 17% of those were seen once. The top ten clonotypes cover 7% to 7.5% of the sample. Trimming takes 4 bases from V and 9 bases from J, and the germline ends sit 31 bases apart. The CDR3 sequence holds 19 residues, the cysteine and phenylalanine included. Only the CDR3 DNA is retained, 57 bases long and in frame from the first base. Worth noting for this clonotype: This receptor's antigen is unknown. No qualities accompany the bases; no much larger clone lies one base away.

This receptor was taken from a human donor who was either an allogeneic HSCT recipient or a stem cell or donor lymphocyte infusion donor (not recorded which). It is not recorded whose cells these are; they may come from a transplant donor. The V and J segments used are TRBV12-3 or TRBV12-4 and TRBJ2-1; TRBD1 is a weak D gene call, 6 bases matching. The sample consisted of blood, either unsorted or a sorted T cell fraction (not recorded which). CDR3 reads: CASSSLTGALNIFNVEQFF. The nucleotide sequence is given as TGTGCCAGCAGTTCTCTGACAGGAGCGCTAAATATATTTAACGTTGAGCAGTTCTTC.